A few counts support the clone carrying this TCR beta chain. This specimen comes from a study of blood T cells in healthy people across ages. PCR was performed a second time for about 7 to 11 cycles using a sample-barcoded 5' primer and a J-beta primer mix. TCRdb redid the calling of the 5' RACE reads with MiXCR, one entry per CDR3 protein. This table holds approximately 1,700,000 distinct CDR3 sequences, about two fifths found once. This CDR3 contains 15 residues. V lost 4 bases and J lost 1, with 14 bases in between. CDR1 DFQATT and CDR2 SNEGSKA come from the germline V gene (reference sequence). Each donor's blood draw was approximately 10 milliliters of peripheral blood.

The chain is built from TRBV20-1 and TRBJ2-1, with D possibly TRBD1 on 5 matching bases. Sequenced: blood. This TCR was recovered from a human donor in good health. The CDR3: CSATREPGSYNEQFF. Written as DNA, the CDR3 is TGCAGTGCTACCAGGGAACCAGGGTCCTACAATGAGCAGTTCTTC.